This T cell receptor beta chain comes out of a study of T-cell reconstitution after alpha-beta-depleted transplantation in children. As to this clonotype: No antigen is known for it.

CDR3 length: 14 residues. Germline loops: CDR1 MNHNS, CDR2 SASEGT. The V end was cut by 7 bases, the J end by 8 bases, with 17 bases between. Study results and limitations: The origin of alpha-beta T cells about two months after transplant was reportedly several hundred expanded graft clones. Recipient T cells and thymic progenitors that survived were the source of the high TCRbeta diversity seen at day 60 in some patients. A year had passed since transplant, and T-cell counts and diversity by then came mostly from newly produced T cells.

Preparation of the TCRbeta library used unique molecular identifiers. MiXCR was run by TCRdb on the PCR reads, yielding one entry per CDR3 protein. The table shows fewer than 500,000 distinct CDR3 sequences, with 43% occurring only once. This clonotype was sampled from a girl aged 2 to 10 with aplastic anemia, due to receive a stem cell transplant. The genes are TRBV6-1 and TRBJ1-4; maybe TRBD1 (5 bases). The specimen comprised PBMCs, sampled before TCRalphabeta/CD19-depleted stem cell transplant. The CDR3 nucleotides read TGTGCCAGCACCACCCGGGACGCCGGGGAAAAACTGTTTTTT. Protein sequence: CASTTRDAGEKLFF.